These 13 T cell receptor beta chains share one sample of origin, sequenced in a study of cytomegalovirus exposure and HLA in healthy donors. In the PCR, 60 Vbeta and 13 Jbeta primers were used. Produced via immunoSEQ multiplex PCR; TCRdb's table is partial and in-frame only. The table lists approximately 100,000 clones, approximately 85% of them singletons. The sample was PBMCs. These receptors all come from a man younger than 40 in good health and CMV-seronegative.

V gene TRBV2 combines with J gene TRBJ2-3; 7 positions agree with TRBD1. This CDR3 contains 14 residues. V dropped 6 bases and J dropped 6; count of bases not matched to a gene: 9. Germline-derived CDR1 and CDR2 are SNHLY and FYNNEI. CDR3 residues: CASRRGQTKDTQYF. The CDR3 DNA follows: TGTGCCAGCAGGAGGGGACAGACCAAGGATACGCAGTATTTT.

J is TRBJ2-3 and V is TRBV25-1; TRBD2 agrees at 7 bases. The CDR3 length is 16 residues. V was pared by 5 bases and J by 1 base, with 9 bases of the junction left unmatched. Germline CDR1 is MGHDK and CDR2 is SYGVNS. The CDR3 DNA follows: TGTGCCAGCAGTATAAGAGCGGGACCGGGCACAGATACGCAGTATTTT. It codes for CASSIRAGPGTDTQYF.

The CDR3 reads CASSKDRAGEQYF. CDR3 bases: TGTGCCAGCAGCAAAGACAGGGCGGGCGAGCAGTACTTC. V is TRBV11-3 and J is TRBJ2-7; TRBD1 matches at 7 bases. The CDR3 contains 13 residues. V trimming: 5 bases; J trimming: 6 bases; junction bases outside the gene matches: 7. CDR1 and CDR2 (germline): SGHNT, YENEEA.

The genes are TRBV10-3 and TRBJ2-3; 9 positions agree with TRBD2. The germline V gene has CDR1 ENHRY and CDR2 SYGVKD. Losses at the gene ends were 0 bases for V and 2 bases for J; bases not matched to a gene: 3. This CDR3 spans 16 amino acids. CDR3 DNA sequence: TGTGCCATCAGTGAGTCCGCTAGCGGGGACACAGATACGCAGTATTTT. Protein: CAISESASGDTDTQYF.

The V gene is TRBV6-5, the J gene TRBJ2-3; D unclear. Germline CDR1 reads MNHEY; CDR2 reads SVGAGI. V was trimmed by 0 bases and J by 6 bases, leaving 7 bases between them. The CDR3 loop spans 13 amino acids. The DNA of the CDR3 is TGTGCCAGCAGTTACTCACCTAGGGATACGCAGTATTTT. Amino acids: CASSYSPRDTQYF.

The V gene is TRBV27, the J gene TRBJ2-3, with D maybe TRBD1 (5 bases). The germline V gene encodes CDR1 MNHEY and CDR2 SMNVEV (reference sequence). V was clipped by 2 bases and J by 5 bases, with 11 bases between them. The length of the CDR3 is 14 residues. CDR3 in DNA: TGTGCCAGCAGTTTAGGGCAGGGATTAGATACGCAGTATTTT. Translation: CASSLGQGLDTQYF.

The V call is TRBV5-1, the J call TRBJ2-5; no definite D call. The CDR3 sequence is 15 residues long. Germline V gene lookup returns CDR1 SGHRS and CDR2 YFSETQ. The V end lost 0 bases, the J end lost 0 bases, and 9 bases lay between the germline ends. This chain's CDR3 is CASSLGPGNQETQYF. CDR3 DNA: TGCGCCAGCAGCTTGGGGCCAGGTAACCAAGAGACCCAGTACTTC.

This clone was counted once. The genes are TRBV9 and TRBJ2-1; D is possibly TRBD2 (5 bases). The length of the CDR3 is 14 residues. V lost 4 bases, J lost 7 bases, and 15 bases lay in between. Per the germline V gene, CDR1 is SGDLS and CDR2 is YYNGEE. CDR3 residues: CASSTGGQWNEQFF. In DNA form, the CDR3 reads TGTGCCAGCAGCACTGGAGGTCAATGGAATGAGCAGTTCTTC. Complete variable domain (other parts from reference TRBV9 and TRBJ2-1): DSGVTQTPKHLITATGQRVTLRCSPRSGDLSVYWYQQSLDQGLQFLIQYYNGEERAKGNILERFSAQQFPDLHSELNLSSLELGDSALYFCASSTGGQWNEQFFGPGTRLTVL.

V and J are TRBV19 and TRBJ1-5, with D hard to call. From germline, CDR1 is LNHDA and CDR2 SQIVND (reference sequence). This CDR3 is 12 amino acids long. Trimming left V 7 bases short and J 16 bases short, with 20 bases between. CDR3 sequence: CASMGILRSLHF. The CDR3 DNA follows: TGTGCCAGTATGGGCATTCTTAGGTCGCTACATTTT.

The sample holds one count of this clone. V gene TRBV29-1 combines with J gene TRBJ2-7; 10 bases line up with TRBD1. In germline, CDR1 is SQVTM, CDR2 ANQGSEA. The CDR3 covers 13 residues. V trimming: 3 bases; J trimming: 7 bases; junction bases outside the gene matches: 6. The CDR3 DNA is TGCAGCGTTGACAAGGGACAGGGGTGGGAGCAGTACTTC. Protein sequence: CSVDKGQGWEQYF.

The J gene is TRBJ2-5, the V gene TRBV5-8, with 9 bases fitting TRBD1. The CDR3 runs 19 residues. Trimming cost V 4 bases and J 2 bases; bases outside gene matches: 18. Germline-derived CDR1 and CDR2 are SGHTS and YDEGEE. DNA of the CDR3: TGTGCCAGCAGCCCTTGGTTGTGGCACGGGACAGGGCATCAAGAGACCCAGTACTTC. Translation: CASSPWLWHGTGHQETQYF.

The chain joins TRBV11-2 to TRBJ2-5; weak D call: TRBD2 (5 bases). The closer fit of TRBJ2-7 to the DNA end suggests the J call may be wrong. The CDR3 covers 14 residues. Germline V CDR1 and CDR2: SGHAT, FQNNGV. The CDR3 loop reads CASSSLANPYEQYF. The DNA for the CDR3 is TGTGCCAGCAGCTCCCTAGCTAATCCTTACGAGCAGTACTTC.

CDR3: CASSWDTHTEAFF. CDR3 nucleotide sequence: TGTGCCAGTAGCTGGGACACTCACACTGAAGCTTTCTTT. The rearrangement uses TRBV19 and TRBJ1-1, with D tentatively TRBD1 (6 bases). The V and J ends lost 6 bases and 3 bases respectively, with 11 bases between them. The CDR3 has 13 amino acids. Per the germline V gene, CDR1 is LNHDA and CDR2 is SQIVND (reference sequence).